Listed here is a single T cell receptor (beta chain). The antigen is not known. The data derive from a study of blood T cells in healthy people across ages. About the research overall: Through template switching, about one barcoded beta molecule was captured per two T cells, as measured in model experiments. Study-level points and caveats: PBMCs that were unsorted prevented a conclusive naive versus antigen-experienced comparison. Observed TCR beta diversity per million T cells went down as age went up. This fall followed a roughly linear course with age.

CDR1 SNHLY and CDR2 FYNNEI come from the germline V gene. This CDR3 region has 12 residues. V was trimmed by 3 bases and J by 10 bases, leaving 10 bases between them. A second PCR, run for roughly 7 to 11 cycles, used a sample-barcoded 5' primer plus a J-beta primer mix. Tags on each cDNA molecule came from a template-switch adaptor with 12 random nucleotides. MiXCR, applied by TCRdb to the 5' RACE reads, yields one record per CDR3 protein. The sample carries 1.5 million to 2 million distinct CDR3 sequences, almost 35% recorded once. Material for sequencing was blood. The TCR originated in a woman younger than 45 in good health. The chain is built from TRBV2 and TRBJ2-4; tentatively, D is TRBD2 (5 bases). The CDR3 protein is CASSDNKRIQYF. The CDR3 nucleotides read TGTGCCAGCAGTGATAATAAGCGGATTCAGTACTTC.